Listed below are T cell receptor beta chains from one sample, sequenced in a study of T cell repertoires and HLA-DP antigens. These TCRs are of unknown antigen specificity. The method was immunoSEQ multiplex PCR; TCRdb's version includes in-frame clones alone and lacks a portion of them. The sample includes fewer than 95,000 clones, 86% of them seen just once. The specimen was CD4+ T cells from PBMCs. These receptors originate from a man over 45 in good health and CMV-seronegative. Each CDR3 is given with its conserved first and last residue. The D gene is left open where the match is weak. Some rows mark clone size as missing; the rest say once, few, many or name a class of expanded clone.

d_call: TRBD1
clone_size: NA
v_call: TRBV6-5
j_call: TRBJ1-2
cdr3_nt: TGTGCCAGCAGTACCTACAGGGGTGCGGGCTACACCTTC
cdr3_aa: CASSTYRGAGYTF

d_call: TRBD1
clone_size: NA
v_call: TRBV7-9
j_call: TRBJ2-3
cdr3_nt: TGTGCCAGCAGCTCTGGGACAGGAGCTAGCACAGATACGCAGTATTTT
cdr3_aa: CASSSGTGASTDTQYF

d_call: TRBD2
clone_size: NA
v_call: TRBV20-1
j_call: TRBJ2-7
cdr3_nt: TGCAGTGTAGGCGGGAGATACGAGCAGTACTTC
cdr3_aa: CSVGGRYEQYF

d_call: NA
clone_size: few
v_call: TRBV28
j_call: TRBJ2-7
cdr3_nt: TGTGCCAGCAGTTCTAGCGCCTACGAGCAGTACTTC
cdr3_aa: CASSSSAYEQYF

d_call: NA
clone_size: NA
v_call: TRBV27
j_call: TRBJ2-2
cdr3_nt: TGTGCCAGCAGTCCGACTCCGAACACCGGGGAGCTGTTTTTT
cdr3_aa: CASSPTPNTGELFF

d_call: NA
clone_size: once
v_call: TRBV5-4
j_call: TRBJ2-7
cdr3_nt: TGTGCCAGCAGCCCGGCCGGTTCTCCCTACGAGCAGTACTTC
cdr3_aa: CASSPAGSPYEQYF

d_call: NA
clone_size: NA
v_call: TRBV30
j_call: TRBJ1-3
cdr3_nt: TGTGCCTGGAATGGGGGAAACACCATATATTTT
cdr3_aa: CAWNGGNTIYF

d_call: NA
clone_size: NA
v_call: TRBV29-1
j_call: TRBJ2-5
cdr3_nt: TGCAGCGTGGGGACCCCCCCCCAAGAGACCCAGTACTTC
cdr3_aa: CSVGTPPQETQYF

d_call: NA
clone_size: NA
v_call: TRBV9
j_call: TRBJ2-5
cdr3_nt: TGTGCCAGCAGCGACTCCCTGACTAGGCAAGAGACCCAGTACTTC
cdr3_aa: CASSDSLTRQETQYF

d_call: TRBD1
clone_size: NA
v_call: TRBV7-2
j_call: TRBJ2-5
cdr3_nt: TGTGCCAGCAGCCGGGACAGCGCCCAAGAGACCCAGTACTTC
cdr3_aa: CASSRDSAQETQYF

d_call: NA
clone_size: NA
v_call: TRBV9
j_call: TRBJ1-1
cdr3_nt: TGTGCCAGCAGCGTGTTAGGGGAGAACACTGAAGCTTTCTTT
cdr3_aa: CASSVLGENTEAFF

d_call: NA
clone_size: medium-sized
v_call: TRBV28
j_call: TRBJ1-2
cdr3_nt: TGTGCCACCCATGGAAACTATGGCTACACCTTC
cdr3_aa: CATHGNYGYTF

d_call: TRBD2
clone_size: NA
v_call: TRBV2
j_call: TRBJ2-3
cdr3_nt: TGTGCCAGCAGCCGCGGGGGGTCCACAGATACGCAGTATTTT
cdr3_aa: CASSRGGSTDTQYF

d_call: TRBD2
clone_size: NA
v_call: TRBV4-1
j_call: TRBJ2-3
cdr3_nt: TGCGCCAGCAGCCAAGTCCCCCCGGGGGTAGCGGGGACTAGCACAGATACGCAGTATTTT
cdr3_aa: CASSQVPPGVAGTSTDTQYF

d_call: NA
clone_size: NA
v_call: TRBV7-2
j_call: TRBJ2-7
cdr3_nt: TGTGCCAGCAGCTTAGAGGAGTTTACCTACGAGCAGTACTTC
cdr3_aa: CASSLEEFTYEQYF

d_call: NA
clone_size: NA
v_call: TRBV30
j_call: TRBJ1-2
cdr3_nt: TGTGCCTGGAGTGTACTATCCGACGGAGCACCCTATGGCTACACCTTC
cdr3_aa: CAWSVLSDGAPYGYTF

d_call: TRBD1
clone_size: NA
v_call: TRBV29-1
j_call: TRBJ1-1
cdr3_nt: TGCAGCGTTAAGAACAGGGGGACTAACACTGAAGCTTTCTTT
cdr3_aa: CSVKNRGTNTEAFF

d_call: TRBD2
clone_size: NA
v_call: TRBV10-3
j_call: TRBJ2-5
cdr3_nt: TGTGCCATCAATATAGCGGGAGGAGAGACCCAGTACTTC
cdr3_aa: CAINIAGGETQYF

d_call: NA
clone_size: NA
v_call: TRBV18
j_call: TRBJ2-5
cdr3_nt: TGTGCCAGCTCATCCCAAGAGACCCAGTACTTC
cdr3_aa: CASSSQETQYF

d_call: NA
clone_size: NA
v_call: TRBV7-6
j_call: TRBJ2-7
cdr3_nt: TGTGCCAGCAGCTTACAACAGGACTACGAGCAGTATTTC
cdr3_aa: CASSLQQDYEQYF

d_call: TRBD2
clone_size: NA
v_call: TRBV6-5
j_call: TRBJ2-7
cdr3_nt: TGTGCCAGCAGACTAGCGGGACTCTACGAGCAGTACTTC
cdr3_aa: CASRLAGLYEQYF

d_call: NA
clone_size: NA
v_call: TRBV7-7
j_call: TRBJ2-6
cdr3_nt: TGTGCCAGCAGCGGTACTCCACAAAGTCGGGCCAACGTCCTGACTTTC
cdr3_aa: CASSGTPQSRANVLTF

d_call: NA
clone_size: NA
v_call: TRBV7-2
j_call: TRBJ1-2
cdr3_nt: TGTGCCAGCAGCTTAGATCGGGAGTTCTACACCTTC
cdr3_aa: CASSLDREFYTF

d_call: NA
clone_size: NA
v_call: TRBV15
j_call: TRBJ1-2
cdr3_nt: TGTGCCACCAGCAGGTCCAGGGACGGTTCCTATGGCTACACCTTC
cdr3_aa: CATSRSRDGSYGYTF

d_call: NA
clone_size: NA
v_call: TRBV2
j_call: TRBJ1-5
cdr3_nt: TGTGCCAGCAGGCAAGAAGGAGAGCCCCAGCATTTT
cdr3_aa: CASRQEGEPQHF

d_call: TRBD1
clone_size: NA
v_call: TRBV19
j_call: TRBJ2-7
cdr3_nt: TGTGCCAGTAGCCCCGGGACAGGGGGGACCTACGAGCAGTACTTC
cdr3_aa: CASSPGTGGTYEQYF

d_call: NA
clone_size: NA
v_call: TRBV4-3
j_call: TRBJ1-1
cdr3_nt: TGCGCCAGCAGCCAACGCAACGCCGACAACAGGGAAGGGGTTGTGAACACTGAAGCTTTCTTT
cdr3_aa: CASSQRNADNREGVVNTEAFF

d_call: NA
clone_size: NA
v_call: TRBV11-2
j_call: TRBJ1-3
cdr3_nt: TGTGCCAGCAGCCCCGGGCTTCAATCGGTTTCTGGAAACACCATATATTTT
cdr3_aa: CASSPGLQSVSGNTIYF

d_call: NA
clone_size: NA
v_call: TRBV2
j_call: TRBJ2-7
cdr3_nt: TGTGCCAGCATGTCACTCTACGAGCAGTACTTC
cdr3_aa: CASMSLYEQYF

d_call: TRBD1
clone_size: NA
v_call: TRBV5-4
j_call: TRBJ1-6
cdr3_nt: TGTGCCAGCAGCTTCGGTAGGGGGCCAGGTAATTCACCCCTCCACTTT
cdr3_aa: CASSFGRGPGNSPLHF

d_call: TRBD2
clone_size: few
v_call: TRBV7-2
j_call: TRBJ2-4
cdr3_nt: TGTGCCAGCAGCTTAGGACTAGCGGCCGATCAAAACATTCAGTACTTC
cdr3_aa: CASSLGLAADQNIQYF

d_call: NA
clone_size: NA
v_call: TRBV19
j_call: TRBJ2-7
cdr3_nt: TGTGCCAGTAGTCCTCCGGGCAGTCCCTACGAGCAGTACTTC
cdr3_aa: CASSPPGSPYEQYF

d_call: TRBD1
clone_size: NA
v_call: TRBV28
j_call: TRBJ1-2
cdr3_nt: TGTGCCAGCAGGGAGGGGACAGGGCGGGCCTATGGCTACACCTTC
cdr3_aa: CASREGTGRAYGYTF

d_call: NA
clone_size: NA
v_call: TRBV6-6
j_call: TRBJ2-5
cdr3_nt: TGTGCCAGCAGTCACAGGGTTGGCCAAGAGACCCAGTACTTC
cdr3_aa: CASSHRVGQETQYF

d_call: TRBD1
clone_size: NA
v_call: TRBV18
j_call: TRBJ1-2
cdr3_nt: TGTGCCAGCTCACCCACCACAGGGGACCGAAACTATGGCTACACCTTC
cdr3_aa: CASSPTTGDRNYGYTF

d_call: NA
clone_size: few
v_call: TRBV18
j_call: TRBJ2-5
cdr3_nt: TGTGCCAGCTCCATATGGGATGGAGAGACCCAGTACTTC
cdr3_aa: CASSIWDGETQYF

d_call: TRBD1
clone_size: NA
v_call: TRBV18
j_call: TRBJ2-7
cdr3_nt: TGTGCCAGCTCACCTTGGGACAGGGCCTACGAGCAGTACTTC
cdr3_aa: CASSPWDRAYEQYF

d_call: TRBD2
clone_size: NA
v_call: TRBV11-3
j_call: TRBJ2-3
cdr3_nt: TGTGCCAGCAGCTCAAGCCGTCTAGCGGGAGACGCAGATACGCAGTATTTT
cdr3_aa: CASSSSRLAGDADTQYF

d_call: NA
clone_size: NA
v_call: TRBV27
j_call: TRBJ1-5
cdr3_nt: TGTGCCAGCAGCCTAGCCGGGGGATGGGGCAATCAGCCCCAGCATTTT
cdr3_aa: CASSLAGGWGNQPQHF

d_call: TRBD2
clone_size: once
v_call: TRBV7-6
j_call: TRBJ2-3
cdr3_nt: TGTGCCAGCAGCTCCCCCCTAGCGGGGGTTAGCACAGATACGCAGTATTTT
cdr3_aa: CASSSPLAGVSTDTQYF

d_call: NA
clone_size: NA
v_call: TRBV6-6
j_call: TRBJ1-1
cdr3_nt: TGTGCCAGCAGTTACTCGCAGGGGTACATGAACACTGAAGCTTTCTTT
cdr3_aa: CASSYSQGYMNTEAFF

d_call: NA
clone_size: NA
v_call: TRBV7-8
j_call: TRBJ2-7
cdr3_nt: TGTGCCAGCAGCCCCCGCGTTGGCTACGAGCAGTACTTC
cdr3_aa: CASSPRVGYEQYF

d_call: NA
clone_size: many
v_call: TRBV9
j_call: TRBJ2-3
cdr3_nt: TGTGCCAGCAGCGGCTCCGGGGCCCTCCCAGATACGCAGTATTTT
cdr3_aa: CASSGSGALPDTQYF

d_call: NA
clone_size: NA
v_call: TRBV29-1
j_call: TRBJ1-2
cdr3_nt: TGCAGCGTTGATCCCCGGGACTATGGCTACACCTTC
cdr3_aa: CSVDPRDYGYTF

d_call: NA
clone_size: NA
v_call: TRBV4-3
j_call: TRBJ1-1
cdr3_nt: TGCGCCAGCAGCCTGAATGGGGTACCTGAAGCTTTCTTT
cdr3_aa: CASSLNGVPEAFF

d_call: NA
clone_size: NA
v_call: TRBV14
j_call: TRBJ1-1
cdr3_nt: TGTGCCAGCAGCCAAGATCGGAGTCGTCTGGGCCCCACTGAAGCTTTCTTT
cdr3_aa: CASSQDRSRLGPTEAFF

d_call: TRBD2
clone_size: once
v_call: TRBV2
j_call: TRBJ2-3
cdr3_nt: TGTGCCAGCAGACGACTAGCGGGGGGGACAGATACGCAGTATTTT
cdr3_aa: CASRRLAGGTDTQYF

d_call: NA
clone_size: NA
v_call: TRBV30
j_call: TRBJ2-1
cdr3_nt: TGTGCCTGGAGTGCGGCTCCAAGGAAGTTCTTC
cdr3_aa: CAWSAAPRKFF